These 13 T cell receptor beta chains were sequenced from one sample in a study of tumor and adjacent non-tumor tissue in lung cancer. A modified ARM-PCR protocol with three rounds of nested PCR amplified TCRbeta. One entry per CDR3 protein results from TCRdb running MiXCR on the multiplex PCR reads. The data show 65,000 to 95,000 distinct CDR3 sequences, 65% to 90% seen once. No cell sorting was done before RNA was extracted from the tissue. Sequences were obtained from lung tumor tissue. These receptors all come from a woman aged 50 to 65 with non-small cell lung cancer.

In regard to this clonotype: The junction and the germline gene differ at one end; a read error may be behind it. This chain connects TRBV6-5 to TRBJ1-6; tentatively, D is TRBD1 (6 bases). The CDR3 is made up of 13 amino acids. Germline CDR1 and CDR2: MNHEY and SVGAGI. The CDR3 loop is CPSGRQDNSPLHF. The CDR3, as DNA: TGTCCCAGCGGGCGACAGGATAATTCACCGCTCCACTTT.

Worth noting for this clonotype: An end of the junction does not agree with germline; a read error may underlie this. The CDR3 here is CAISGGFYNQQFF. For the CDR3, the DNA is TGTGCCATCAGTGGCGGATTTTACAATCAGCAGTTCTTC. The rearrangement links TRBV10-3 to TRBJ2-1, with D uncertain. The CDR3 length is 13 residues. CDR1 and CDR2 (germline): ENHRY, SYGVKD.

Comments on this clonotype: One junction end does not reproduce the germline sequence, and a read error may be involved. The V gene is TRBV20-1, the J gene TRBJ1-3, with D uncertain. This CDR3 comprises 16 residues. Germline V gives CDR1 DFQATT, CDR2 SNEGSKA (reference sequence). The CDR3 DNA sequence: TGCAGTGCTAGAGTCGGTGGAGTTTTCTTTGGAAACATCATATATTTT. Amino acids: CSARVGGVFFGNIIYF.

The rearrangement uses TRBV10-1 and TRBJ2-1; maybe TRBD1 (6 bases). The V end lost 10 bases, the J end lost 8 bases, and 30 bases lay between the germline ends. CDR1 is WNHNN and CDR2 is SYGVQD in the germline V gene (reference sequence). The CDR3 totals 17 residues. CDR3 sequence (DNA): TGCGCCATCACTCCGGACAGCGGCTTTGACGGTGGCTATGAGCAGTTCTTC. Residues: CAITPDSGFDGGYEQFF.

Concerning this clonotype: A junction end diverges from the germline sequence, so it may reflect a read error. The chain is built from TRBV29-1 and TRBJ2-1; D is unresolved. CDR3 length: 13 amino acids. Germline loops: CDR1 SQVTM, CDR2 ANQGSEA. CDR3 sequence reads: CSLDRVRRNEQFF. CDR3 DNA sequence: TGCAGCCTTGATAGAGTGCGCAGGAATGAGCAGTTCTTC.

Points on this clonotype: The junction differs from germline at one of its ends, possibly a read error. The chain carries TRBV11-2 and TRBJ2-1; D is possibly TRBD1 (6 bases). CDR3 length: 12 residues. From germline, CDR1 is SGHAT and CDR2 FQNNGV. CDR3 DNA: TGCGCCACCAGCTTGGGACACTACCAGCATTTCTTC. This translates into CATSLGHYQHFF.

Comments on this clonotype: Sequence at one end of the junction differs from germline and may be a read error. V usage is TRBV29-1 and J usage is TRBJ2-7, with D perhaps TRBD1 (5 bases). This CDR3 has 14 residues. CDR1 SQVTM and CDR2 ANQGSEA come from the germline V gene. The CDR3 reads CSVETGRESYKQYF. In DNA, the CDR3 is TGCAGCGTTGAAACGGGCAGGGAAAGCTACAAGCAGTATTTC.

With respect to this clonotype: At one boundary the junction diverges from the germline segment, which might be a read error. The chain has TRBV29-1 and TRBJ2-5; 7 positions agree with TRBD2. CDR1 and CDR2 from the germline V gene are SQVTM and ANQGSEA. This CDR3 is built from 14 residues. Written as DNA, the CDR3 is TGCAGCCTTGATCAGGACCTCCTGCGGGAGACTCAGTACTTC. Translating it yields CSLDQDLLRETQYF.

This clonotype was seen only once. The rearrangement joins TRBV28 to TRBJ1-6; 9 bases agree with TRBD1. The CDR3 covers 15 residues. The trim removed 7 bases at V and 15 bases at J, leaving 16 bases unmatched. Germline V CDR1 and CDR2: MDHEN, SYDVKM. The CDR3 DNA is TGTGCCAGCACTTCGCACAGGGGGCTAGATCCACTCCTCCACTTT. Its translation is CASTSHRGLDPLLHF.

As to this clonotype: A much larger clone lies a single base off, so this may be a read error. Lacking the conserved final phenylalanine or tryptophan, this CDR3 likely reflects a read error. V gene TRBV19 combines with J gene TRBJ2-4, with a weak D call TRBD1 (6 bases). CDR3 length: 14 residues. CDR1 and CDR2 from the germline V gene are LNHDA and SQIVND (reference sequence). The V and J ends lost 8 bases and 2 bases respectively, with 13 bases between them. The CDR3 DNA follows: TGTGCCAGTGGTACAGGGTTGACCAAAAACATTCAGTACTCC. This encodes CASGTGLTKNIQYS.

Of note for this clonotype: At one end the junction does not follow the germline gene, possibly because of a read error. The chain recombines TRBV16 with TRBJ1-5, with D maybe TRBD1 (6 bases). CDR3 size: 14 residues. CDR1 is KGHSY and CDR2 is FQNENV in the germline V gene. CDR3 in DNA: TGTGCCAGCAGCCAAACAGGGATCAATAAGCCCCAACATTTT. Translated, it gives CASSQTGINKPQHF.

This clonotype was counted between two and nine times. Germline is not matched at one junction end, which may reflect a read error. This chain joins TRBV29-1 and TRBJ1-6; no clear D gene. The CDR3 covers 13 residues. Germline V gene sequence: CDR1 SQVTM, CDR2 ANQGSEA. In DNA, the CDR3 is TGCAGCGTTGAGATTAGTATGAATTCTCCCCTCCACTTT. Its protein is CSVEISMNSPLHF. The entire variable domain, with the rest obtained from reference TRBV29-1 and TRBJ1-6, is as follows: SAVISQKPSRDICQRGTSLTIQCQVDSQVTMMFWYRQQPGQSLTLIATANQGSEATYESGFVIDKFPISRPNLTFSTLTVSNMSPEDSSIYLCSVEISMNSPLHFGNGTRLTVT.

This clonotype has only one observation. This chain uses TRBV4-1 with TRBJ2-3; 7 bases match TRBD1. The DNA end favors TRBJ1-5, so the J call may be wrong. The CDR3 totals 16 residues. Looked up from germline, CDR1 is MGHRA and CDR2 is YSYEKL. The CDR3 protein is CASSQDRTGWADTQHF. For the CDR3, the DNA is TGCGCCAGCAGCCAAGACAGGACAGGCTGGGCAGATACGCAGCATTTT.